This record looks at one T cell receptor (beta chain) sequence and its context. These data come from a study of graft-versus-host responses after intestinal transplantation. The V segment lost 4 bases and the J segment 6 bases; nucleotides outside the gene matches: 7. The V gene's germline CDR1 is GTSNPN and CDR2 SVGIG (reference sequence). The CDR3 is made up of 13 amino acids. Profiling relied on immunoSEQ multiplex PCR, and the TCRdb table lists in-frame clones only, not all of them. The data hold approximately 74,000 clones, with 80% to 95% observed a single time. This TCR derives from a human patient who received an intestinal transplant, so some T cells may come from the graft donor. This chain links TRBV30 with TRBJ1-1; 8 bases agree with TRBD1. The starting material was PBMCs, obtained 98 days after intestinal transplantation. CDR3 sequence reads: CAWTRQGKAEAFF. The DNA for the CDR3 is TGTGCCTGGACCCGACAGGGGAAGGCTGAAGCTTTCTTT.